This T cell receptor beta chain emerged from a study of technical replicates of blood from several donors. Sequencing was performed with immunoSEQ multiplex PCR; in TCRdb, only in-frame clones are kept and a portion is missing. Among about 56,000 clones, around 96% were seen once, and the ten largest hold roughly 3.1%. V gave up 5 bases and J gave up 0 bases, with 14 bases separating them. The CDR3 is 15 residues long. Looked up from germline, CDR1 is SEHNR and CDR2 is FQNEAQ (reference sequence). The source is a human donor in good health. Some clones in this sample may be carry-over from other donors' samples. The chain carries TRBV7-9 and TRBJ2-7, with TRBD1 as a possible D gene (8 bases). Material: PBMCs. CDR3 coding DNA: TGTGCCAGCAGCCCGACAGGGGAGGGCTCCTACGAGCAGTACTTC. It codes for CASSPTGEGSYEQYF. Full variable domain (outside the CDR3, taken from reference TRBV7-9 and TRBJ2-7): DTGVSQNPRHKITKRGQNVTFRCDPISEHNRLYWYRQTLGQGPEFLTYFQNEAQLEKSRLLSDRFSAERPKGSFSTLEIQRTEQGDSAMYLCASSPTGEGSYEQYFGPGTRLTVT.